The next 15 T cell receptor beta chains were all read from a single sample in a study of blood T cell repertoires in COVID-19 (dated by TCRdb to the early 2020s). The protocol used for the library was the immunoSEQ multiplex PCR assay. Held by TCRdb, this immuneACCESS table contains in-frame sequences only and omits some clones. Under half of the omission traces to an unresolved V gene where checked; the cause of the rest is unknown. Present in this sample are approximately 250,000 clones, approximately 88% of which were seen just once. The ten largest clones represent about 3.1% of the sample. The sequenced sample was PBMCs or T cells enriched from blood (not recorded which). The receptors shown here come from a woman aged 40-49 years who had been exposed to COVID-19.

The chain uses TRBV9 and TRBJ2-5, with a tentative D call TRBD1 (6 bases). The V end lost 0 bases, the J end lost 5 bases, and 8 bases lay between the germline ends. From germline, CDR1 is SGDLS and CDR2 YYNGEE. CDR3 length: 13 residues. The CDR3 nucleotides are TGTGCCAGCAGCGTAGAGACAGGCGAGACCCAGTACTTC. It codes for CASSVETGETQYF.

The rearrangement joins TRBV28 to TRBJ1-2, with 7 bases aligning to TRBD1. This CDR3 comprises 16 residues. The ends lost 3 bases at V and 0 bases at J; junction bases unmatched: 7. Germline V gene lookup returns CDR1 MDHEN and CDR2 SYDVKM. The CDR3 sequence: CASSLAGQTSNYGYTF. CDR3 nucleotides: TGTGCCAGCAGTTTGGCGGGACAGACCTCTAACTATGGCTACACCTTC.

The CDR3 region has the DNA TGTGCCAGCTCCCCGTGGACTCAGGAGAGCAATCAGCCCCAGCATTTT. Translation: CASSPWTQESNQPQHF. V gene TRBV18 combines with J gene TRBJ1-5; no clear D. Between the trimmed V and J ends, which lost 6 bases and 1 base, there was a span of 16 bases. CDR3 length: 16 residues. CDR1 is KGHSH, CDR2 LQKENI, per germline.

The chain uses TRBV25-1 and TRBJ1-2; TRBD1 matches 7 bases. The CDR3 consists of 15 residues. After removal of 6 bases from V and 7 bases from J, the junction contained 14 bases not matched to a gene. Germline CDR1 and CDR2: MGHDK and SYGVNS. CDR3 protein: CASSERQGWVVGYTF. Written as DNA, the CDR3 is TGTGCCAGCAGCGAACGACAGGGCTGGGTGGTTGGCTACACCTTC.

The V gene is TRBV7-9, the J gene TRBJ2-1, with 8 bases matching TRBD2. The CDR3 has 16 residues. The ends lost 1 base at V and 3 bases at J; junction bases unmatched: 5. Germline lookup yields CDR1 SEHNR and CDR2 FQNEAQ (reference sequence). In nucleotides, the CDR3 is TGTGCCAGCAGCTTAGTGTTCGCGGGGGGCTACAATGAGCAGTTCTTC. It yields the protein CASSLVFAGGYNEQFF.

The J gene is TRBJ1-4, the V gene TRBV5-5; 8 bases align to TRBD1. From germline, CDR1 is SGHKS and CDR2 YYEKEE (reference sequence). This CDR3 has 17 residues. The V gene end was trimmed by 4 bases and the J gene end by 8 bases; junction bases not matched to a gene: 16. The CDR3 region has the DNA TGTGCCAGCAGCGGCTCAGGGGGCGCGGTGGGTAGGGAAAAACTGTTTTTT. It is translated as CASSGSGGAVGREKLFF.

The J gene is TRBJ1-1, the V gene TRBV12-3 or TRBV12-4, with D uncertain. This CDR3 has 13 amino acids. The V end was cut by 2 bases, the J end by 1 base, with 5 bases between. The CDR3 sequence is CASSLIQNTEAFF. The CDR3 bases are TGTGCCAGCAGTTTAATACAGAACACTGAAGCTTTCTTT.

J is TRBJ1-1 and V is TRBV6-2 or TRBV6-3; D gene unclear. The CDR3 is 12 residues long. In germline, CDR1 is MNHEY, CDR2 SVGEGT. V dropped 5 bases and J dropped 6 bases, with 10 bases sitting between them. The CDR3 here is CASSHTPPEAFF. The CDR3 coding sequence is TGTGCCAGCAGTCACACCCCGCCTGAAGCTTTCTTT.

V is TRBV5-4 and J is TRBJ2-5; no firm D call. V lost 0 bases and J 4 bases, leaving 10 bases between the germline ends. This CDR3 has 14 residues. Per the germline V gene, CDR1 is SGHNT and CDR2 is YYREEE (reference sequence). CDR3 nucleotide sequence: TGTGCCAGCAGCTTGGAAAGTCCCAGAGAGACCCAGTACTTC. Encoded protein: CASSLESPRETQYF.

This chain joins TRBV4-1 and TRBJ1-4, with 8 bases aligning to TRBD1. The CDR3 consists of 15 residues. CDR1 MGHRA and CDR2 YSYEKL come from the germline V gene. With V trimmed by 1 base and J by 5 bases, 3 bases remained unmatched. DNA for the CDR3: TGCGCCAGCAGCCAAGCCCGGACAGGGAATGAAAAACTGTTTTTT. This gives the protein CASSQARTGNEKLFF.

J is TRBJ1-6 and V is TRBV19, with 7 bases that match TRBD1. CDR1 and CDR2 (germline): LNHDA, SQIVND (reference sequence). CDR3 length: 14 residues. V was clipped by 5 bases and J by 8 bases; unmatched bases: 6. The CDR3 region has the DNA TGTGCCAGTAGTGCGACAGGGTCCCATTCACCCCTCCACTTT. As protein: CASSATGSHSPLHF.

The table lists this clone with a few counts. The J gene is TRBJ2-7, the V gene TRBV30; 7 positions agree with TRBD1. The V and J ends lost 3 bases and 4 bases, in that order; junction bases with no gene match: 9. There are 14 residues in the CDR3. Germline values: CDR1 GTSNPN, CDR2 SVGIG (reference sequence). The CDR3 here is CAWSGGTGAYEQYF. Written as DNA, the CDR3 is TGTGCCTGGAGCGGTGGAACAGGGGCTTACGAGCAGTACTTC.

The chain uses TRBV6-6 and TRBJ1-3; D is perhaps TRBD1 (6 bases). Germline V lookup: CDR1 MNHNY, CDR2 SVGAGI (reference sequence). The CDR3 length is 12 residues. V was cut by 6 bases and J by 8 bases, with 11 bases left in between. The CDR3 nucleotides read TGTGCCAGCAGCGTAGGGGGACACACCATATATTTT. It is translated as CASSVGGHTIYF.

This sequence joins TRBV7-3 and TRBJ1-3; the match to TRBD1 covers 8 bases. The germline V gene encodes CDR1 SGHTA and CDR2 FQGTGA. V trimming: 3 bases; J trimming: 3 bases; junction bases outside the gene matches: 1. CDR3 length: 14 amino acids. In DNA, the CDR3 is TGTGCCAGCAGCTTTACAGGGGGTGGAAACACCATATATTTT. Protein product: CASSFTGGGNTIYF. The whole variable domain, filled in from reference TRBV7-3 and TRBJ1-3, reads GAGVSQTPSNKVTEKGKYVELRCDPISGHTALYWYRQSLGQGPEFLIYFQGTGAADDSGLPNDRFFAVRPEGSVSTLKIQRTERGDSAVYLCASSFTGGGNTIYFGEGSWLTVV.

The V gene is TRBV28, the J gene TRBJ2-7, with D possibly being TRBD2 (6 bases). CDR1 and CDR2 (germline): MDHEN, SYDVKM. The V gene lost 5 bases and the J gene lost 7 bases, with 18 bases spanning the gap. The CDR3 contains 14 residues. In nucleotides, the CDR3 is TGTGCCAGCAGTCTGGGGCCAAACCGGGAGGAGCAGTACTTC. This encodes CASSLGPNREEQYF.